The T cell receptor beta chain under discussion was sequenced for a study of CD8 T cells in ankylosing spondylitis. Study-wide points: Some motif variants were previously reported in reactive arthritis synovial fluid and blood. Typical of ankylosing spondylitis blood, it appeared, was a TCR beta motif of under 10 highly homologous variants. From matched ankylosing spondylitis synovial fluid, disease-linked clones were reportedly recovered at significantly enriched levels.

V lost 5 bases and J 3 bases, leaving 20 bases between the germline ends. Germline lookup yields CDR1 DFQATT and CDR2 SNEGSKA (reference sequence). The CDR3 is made up of 16 amino acids. About this clonotype itself: What it recognizes is unknown.

Construction of TCR beta libraries was performed using quantitative 5'-RACE with molecular barcodes. Using its own MiXCR run on the 5' RACE reads, TCRdb lists one record per CDR3 protein. The repertoire consists of about 800,000 distinct CDR3 sequences, with 12% occurring once and the leading ten covering under 0.6%. Specimen: blood, either unsorted or a sorted T cell fraction (not recorded which). The sequence came from a male donor with ankylosing spondylitis. This sequence joins TRBV20-1 and TRBJ1-5; TRBD1 is a possible D gene (5 bases). CDR3 coding DNA: TGCAGTGCTTTGAAGACCGGGGCAGATAACAATCAGCCCCAGCATTTT. This codes for CSALKTGADNNQPQHF.